This T cell receptor beta chain was identified during a study of cytomegalovirus exposure and HLA in healthy donors. Findings and caveats of the study: For most TCR beta V segments, an earlier analysis put the productive rate at about 87% or about 30% of the time. Three chains tied to CMV proved CMV antigen-specific in vitro.

Despite likely unrecorded immune exposures, the donors were nominally healthy at the time of sampling. The PCR had 60 Vbeta and 13 Jbeta primers. Some clones are missing from TCRdb's copy, which holds only in-frame ones; the method was immunoSEQ multiplex PCR. The sample holds approximately 110,000 clones; around 74% are singletons and the top ten take 1% to 1.5%. This clone was found a few times. Its antigen is unknown. This receptor was obtained from a man aged 40-49 years in good health and CMV-seronegative. The sample consisted of PBMCs.

The CDR3 DNA follows: TGTGCCAGCTCGCTAGGAACAGGCTACGAGCAGTACTTC. This translates into CASSLGTGYEQYF. The chain combines TRBV18 with TRBJ2-7, with D possibly matching TRBD1 (5 bases). V was pared by 6 bases and J by 3 bases, with 12 bases between. The CDR3 is 13 amino acids. Per the germline V gene, CDR1 is KGHSH and CDR2 is LQKENI.